This TCR beta chain is from a study of neurological immune-mediated disorders. TCRdb re-derived calls from the 5' RACE reads in MiXCR, one entry per CDR3 protein. The sample carries about 17,000 distinct CDR3 sequences, under 4% recorded once. The V end lost 3 bases, the J end lost 0 bases, and 9 bases lay between the germline ends. Looked up from germline, CDR1 is MDHEN and CDR2 is SYDVKM. The CDR3 has 16 residues. In its sample, this clonotype was seen many times. The V call is TRBV28, the J call TRBJ2-6, with D hard to call. This TCR was recovered from a woman in her thirties or forties in good health. Sequenced material: CD8+ T cells from blood. The CDR3 DNA reads as TGTGCCAGCAGTTTTCCAGCCGACTCTGGGGCCAACGTCCTGACTTTC. This gives the protein CASSFPADSGANVLTF.